The source of this T cell receptor (beta chain) is a study of shared clonotypes between healthy human individuals (dated by TCRdb to 2018 to 2020). Background for the entire study: A few men and a couple of women, aged 18 to 49 years, made up the cohort. To estimate repertoire size and how much clonotypes are shared between individuals, the study performed deep sequencing of blood TCR repertoires from a few healthy adults. Per donor, three plates each were used for CD4 naive and CD4 memory, two for CD8 naive, and one for CD8 memory. Between about 0.94 and 8.9 billion PBMCs per donor were obtained by leukapheresis. Libraries were prepared and TCR repertoires were sequenced by different laboratories using diverse techniques, in order to increase sequencing depth and limit assay-specific biases. Paper-wide results and their limitations: Even with the large sequencing depth, rarefaction of the sorted-subset datasets indicated that sequencing was incomplete. Clonotypes shared by all four sorted-subset donors showed higher generation probabilities than non-shared clonotypes. Estimated clonotype richness was generally larger for naive than for memory subsets. About 5% of naive CD4, 3.5% of naive CD8, roughly 2.4% of memory CD4, and 0.35% to 0.5% of memory CD8 clonotypes were shared across a few donors. Based on pairwise subsampling, the degree of clonotype sharing among donors was expected to be affected by sequencing depth. The small number of donors limited the genetic and exposure-history diversity represented. Sampling was restricted to blood, and TCR repertoires in tissues likely differ from the TCR repertoires found in blood.

Using the deep immunoSEQ assay, TCR CDR3 regions were amplified from genomic DNA by multiplex PCR. Genomic DNA extracted from each cell subset was distributed evenly over all wells of several immunoSEQ 96-well plates, and each plate served as one replicate. For sorted subsets, each replicate PCR was loaded with approximately 190 ng genomic DNA, equivalent to some 31,000 T cell genomes. Purified libraries were quantified with a Qubit 3.0 fluorometer, sized on a Bioanalyzer 2100, and re-quantified with the KAPA Library Quantification kit. Every immunoSEQ 96-well plate was sequenced on a dedicated single-read 150-cycle Illumina NextSeq 550 flow cell. The original methods were these. Because the immunoSEQ output included only junctional sequences and no quality scores, the filtering could not be the same as the filtering used for full-length reads. Sequences were annotated with PyIR, a Python wrapper for IgBLAST v1.9, using IMGT germline references to assign V/J genes and CDR3. Reads with weak V/J assignments (E-value above 1e-6), missing CDR3, stop codons, out-of-frame junctions, or ambiguous translated residues were removed. V3J clonotypes were defined as sequences sharing an identical inferred V gene, J gene, and CDR3 amino acid sequence. To compute the percentage overlap between repertoires, the number of shared unique clonotypes was divided by the size of the smaller repertoire. Repertoire richness was assessed with RTK rarefaction, the Chao1 estimator, and Recon v2.1 estimates of unobserved clonotypes. Generation probabilities were computed with OLGA for all TCRbeta clonotypes obtained by the gDNA method from a few donors. TCRdb retrieved this table from immuneACCESS and kept in-frame rearrangements only. Not all clones are present; in checked studies, unresolved V genes account for under half, and no reason is known for the remainder. V and J calls and clone size are as listed in that table; D and trimming were resolved from the DNA. For this sample the table gives about 2 million clones, of which 85% to 95% were detected only once. Approximately 0.13% of the sample belongs to the ten largest clones.

The CDR3 measures 14 amino acids from cysteine to phenylalanine. Only CDR3 DNA remains: 42 bases, in frame from the first base. Per the germline V gene (reference sequence), LNHDA is the CDR1 and SQIVND is the CDR2. The V end loses 0 bases and the J end loses 0 bases, and a stretch of 6 bases separates them. This clone was observed a single time. Its specific antigen is unknown. One base away there is no much larger clone; base qualities are not given. Healthy HIV-negative adults with no recently reported acute infections or vaccinations were included as donors. All donors were Caucasian adults living in Nashville, Tennessee, USA. CD4+ T cells were enriched through magnetic negative selection, after which naive cells were positively selected on CD45RA and the remaining negative fraction served as the memory subset. Blood was obtained by leukapheresis, after which PBMCs were separated by Ficoll-Histopaque density gradient centrifugation and cryopreserved in liquid nitrogen vapor phase. Analytical flow cytometry was used to check the purity and quantity of each magnetically sorted T cell population. Genomic DNA was isolated from every sorted fraction and measured by UV absorbance on a Nanodrop 2000c.

Sequencing used naive CD4+ T cells sorted from blood. The cell subset or site label, as the study defines it: CD45RA+ positively selected. The sequence came from a man younger than 35 in good health. The chain links TRBV19 with TRBJ2-7; too little of a D gene remains to name it. CDR3 region: CASSIDMSSYEQYF. The nucleotides read TGTGCCAGTAGTATAGATATGAGCTCCTACGAGCAGTACTTC.